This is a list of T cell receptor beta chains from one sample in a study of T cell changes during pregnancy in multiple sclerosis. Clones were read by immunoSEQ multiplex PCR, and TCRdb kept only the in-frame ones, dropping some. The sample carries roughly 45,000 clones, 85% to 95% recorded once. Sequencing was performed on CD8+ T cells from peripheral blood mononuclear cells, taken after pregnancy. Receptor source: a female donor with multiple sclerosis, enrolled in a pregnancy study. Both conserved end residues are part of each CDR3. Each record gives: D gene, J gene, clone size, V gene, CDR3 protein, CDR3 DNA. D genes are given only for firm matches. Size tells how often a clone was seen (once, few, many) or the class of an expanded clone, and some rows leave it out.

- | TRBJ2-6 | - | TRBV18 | CASSPKLSIFHSGANVLTF | TGTGCCAGCTCACCGAAACTCTCAATCTTTCACTCTGGGGCCAACGTCCTGACTTTC
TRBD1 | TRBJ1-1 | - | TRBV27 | CASSYDRGQGNTEAFF | TGTGCCAGCAGTTACGACAGGGGGCAGGGGAACACTGAAGCTTTCTTT
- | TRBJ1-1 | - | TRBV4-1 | CASSQTGNTEAFF | TGCGCCAGCAGCCAAACAGGGAACACTGAAGCTTTCTTT
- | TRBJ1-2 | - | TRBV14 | CASSQGWGVELANYGYTF | TGTGCCAGCAGCCAAGGATGGGGGGTTGAACTAGCTAACTATGGCTACACCTTC
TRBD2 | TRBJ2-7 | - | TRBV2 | CASIESGGAYEQYF | TGTGCCAGCATAGAAAGCGGGGGGGCCTACGAGCAGTACTTC
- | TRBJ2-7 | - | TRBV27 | CASSLLASYEQYF | TGTGCCAGCAGTTTATTAGCGTCCTACGAGCAGTACTTC
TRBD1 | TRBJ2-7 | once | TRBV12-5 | CASGSTSPVAGTEHYEQYF | TGTGCTAGTGGTTCAACCTCCCCAGTGGCCGGGACAGAGCACTACGAGCAGTACTTC
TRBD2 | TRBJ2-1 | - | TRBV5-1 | CASSLGGGGSFYNEQFF | TGCGCCAGCAGCTTGGGCGGGGGGGGCAGCTTCTACAATGAGCAGTTCTTC
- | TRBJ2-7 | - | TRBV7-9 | CASSLTTAPYEQYF | TGTGCCAGCAGCTTAACGACTGCTCCCTACGAGCAGTACTTC
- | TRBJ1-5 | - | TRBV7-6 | CASSLADNDQPQHF | TGTGCCAGCAGCTTAGCTGACAACGATCAGCCCCAGCATTTT
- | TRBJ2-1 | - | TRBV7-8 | CASSLWGGNEQFF | TGTGCCAGCAGCTTATGGGGAGGCAATGAGCAGTTCTTC
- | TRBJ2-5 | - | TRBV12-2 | CASRPGRHSRKETQYF | TGTGCAAGTCGCCCCGGGAGGCATTCCCGGAAAGAGACCCAGTACTTC
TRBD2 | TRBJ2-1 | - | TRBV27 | CASRPGTSGRTLYNEQFF | TGTGCCAGCAGGCCGGGGACTAGCGGGAGAACACTGTACAATGAGCAGTTCTTC
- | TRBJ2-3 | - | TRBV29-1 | CSAWFQDTQYF | TGCAGCGCCTGGTTCCAGGATACGCAGTATTTT
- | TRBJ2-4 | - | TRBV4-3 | CASSQDWTLAKNIQYF | TGCGCCAGCAGCCAAGATTGGACATTAGCCAAAAACATTCAGTACTTC
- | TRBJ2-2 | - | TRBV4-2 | CASSQGTARGNTGELFF | TGTGCCAGCAGCCAAGGCACAGCCAGGGGGAACACCGGGGAGCTGTTTTTT
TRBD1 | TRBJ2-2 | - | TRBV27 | CASSFLMTGAGTGELFF | TGTGCCAGCAGTTTTCTCATGACAGGGGCAGGTACCGGGGAGCTGTTTTTT
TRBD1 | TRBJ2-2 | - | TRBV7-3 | CASSQGQGAWTGELFF | TGTGCCAGCAGCCAGGGACAGGGGGCTTGGACCGGGGAGCTGTTTTTT
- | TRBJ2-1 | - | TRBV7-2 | CASSLAGGPHNEQFF | TGTGCCAGCAGCTTAGCGGGAGGTCCCCACAATGAGCAGTTCTTC
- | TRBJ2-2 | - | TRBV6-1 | CASSSTGPETGELFF | TGTGCCAGCAGCTCGACAGGACCGGAGACCGGGGAGCTGTTTTTT
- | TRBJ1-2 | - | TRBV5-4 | CASGGAGPFYGYTF | TGTGCCAGCGGCGGCGCAGGGCCCTTCTATGGCTACACCTTC
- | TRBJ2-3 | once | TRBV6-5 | CASSPTKIRPDTQYF | TGTGCCAGCAGTCCTACTAAAATCCGCCCAGATACGCAGTATTTT
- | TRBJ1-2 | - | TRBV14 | CASSLIAGRGQIDTF | TGTGCCAGCAGCCTCATAGCCGGACGGGGACAAATCGACACCTTC
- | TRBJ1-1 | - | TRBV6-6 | CASSPGETTEAFF | TGTGCCAGCAGCCCTGGGGAGACCACTGAAGCTTTCTTT
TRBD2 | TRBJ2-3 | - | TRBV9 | CASSLSGTSGGAGTDTQYF | TGTGCCAGCAGCCTCTCCGGGACTAGCGGGGGGGCGGGCACAGATACGCAGTATTTT
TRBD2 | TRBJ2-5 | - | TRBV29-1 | CSVGGRARGQETQYF | TGCAGCGTTGGCGGGAGGGCCAGAGGCCAAGAGACCCAGTACTTC
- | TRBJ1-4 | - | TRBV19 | CASTGSTNEKLFF | TGTGCCAGTACGGGGTCCACTAATGAAAAACTGTTTTTT
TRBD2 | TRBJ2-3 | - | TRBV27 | CASSLGGRAGRSDTQYF | TGTGCCAGCAGTTTGGGGGGGAGGGCCGGTCGGTCAGATACGCAGTATTTT
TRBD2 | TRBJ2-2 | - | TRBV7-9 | CASSFPSGRANTGELFF | TGTGCCAGCAGCTTCCCCAGCGGGAGGGCCAATACCGGGGAGCTGTTTTTT
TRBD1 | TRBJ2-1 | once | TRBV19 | CASSPYSTGAEQFF | TGTGCCAGTAGTCCTTACTCGACAGGGGCTGAGCAGTTCTTC
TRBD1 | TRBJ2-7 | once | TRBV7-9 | CASISTGETYEQYF | TGTGCCAGCATCTCGACAGGGGAAACCTACGAGCAGTACTTC
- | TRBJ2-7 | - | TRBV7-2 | CASSLGSGGPYEQYF | TGTGCCAGCAGCTTAGGATCGGGGGGCCCCTACGAGCAGTACTTC
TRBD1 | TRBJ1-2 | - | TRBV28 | CASSSLDRTYGYTF | TGTGCCAGCAGTTCCCTGGACAGGACTTATGGCTACACCTTC
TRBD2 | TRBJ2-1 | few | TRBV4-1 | CASSQVREVYNEQFF | TGCGCCAGCAGCCAAGTGCGGGAGGTCTACAATGAGCAGTTCTTC
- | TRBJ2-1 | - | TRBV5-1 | CASSFAGNEQFF | TGCGCCAGCAGCTTCGCAGGGAATGAGCAGTTCTTC
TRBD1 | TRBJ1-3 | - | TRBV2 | CASSMDRGLGNTIYF | TGTGCCAGCAGTATGGACAGGGGGCTTGGAAACACCATATATTTT
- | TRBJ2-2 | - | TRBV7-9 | CASSPRATGTGELFF | TGTGCCAGCAGCCCCAGGGCGACGGGCACCGGGGAGCTGTTTTTT
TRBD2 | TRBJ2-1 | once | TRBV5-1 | CASSLFTAAGESSYNEQFF | TGCGCCAGCAGCTTGTTTACAGCTGCGGGGGAAAGCTCCTACAATGAGCAGTTCTTC
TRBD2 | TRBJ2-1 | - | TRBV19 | CASLSGGAYNEQFF | TGTGCCAGTTTGAGCGGGGGGGCCTACAATGAGCAGTTCTTC
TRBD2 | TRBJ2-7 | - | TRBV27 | CASSSEPSGSFYEQYF | TGTGCCAGCAGTTCCGAACCTAGCGGGAGTTTCTACGAGCAGTACTTC
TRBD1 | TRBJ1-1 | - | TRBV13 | CASSLVDRKNTEAFF | TGTGCCAGCAGCTTAGTGGACAGGAAGAACACTGAAGCTTTCTTT
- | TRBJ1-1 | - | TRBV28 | CASSLTDTNTEAFF | TGTGCCAGCAGTTTGACGGACACCAACACTGAAGCTTTCTTT
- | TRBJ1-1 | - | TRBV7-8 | CASSFQAVSTEAFF | TGTGCCAGCAGCTTTCAGGCAGTGAGCACTGAAGCTTTCTTT
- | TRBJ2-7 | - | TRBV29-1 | CSVEDEGRSYEQYF | TGCAGCGTTGAAGATGAAGGCAGGTCCTACGAGCAGTACTTC
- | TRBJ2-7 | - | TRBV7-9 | CASSPHGTPENAEQYF | TGTGCCAGCAGCCCTCACGGGACACCGGAAAACGCCGAGCAGTACTTC
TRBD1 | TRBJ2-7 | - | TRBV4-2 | CASSQDFGTGANEQYF | TGTGCCAGCAGCCAAGATTTTGGGACAGGGGCGAACGAGCAGTACTTC
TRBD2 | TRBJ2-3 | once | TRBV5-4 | CASSPGGSGGFTDTQYF | TGTGCCAGCAGCCCCGGGGGTAGCGGGGGGTTCACAGATACGCAGTATTTT
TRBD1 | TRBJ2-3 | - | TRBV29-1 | CSVHTGTDLMDTQYF | TGCAGCGTCCACACCGGGACAGACCTAATGGATACGCAGTATTTT
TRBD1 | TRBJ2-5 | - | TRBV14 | CASSPTGARAETQYF | TGTGCCAGCAGCCCAACAGGGGCTCGGGCAGAGACCCAGTACTTC
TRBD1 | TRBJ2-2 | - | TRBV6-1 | CASSVWTGDTGELFF | TGTGCCAGCAGTGTCTGGACAGGGGACACCGGGGAGCTGTTTTTT
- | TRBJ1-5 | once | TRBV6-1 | CASSLVRSSNQPQHF | TGTGCCAGCAGCCTCGTTAGATCCAGCAATCAGCCCCAGCATTTT
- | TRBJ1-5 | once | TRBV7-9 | CASSTLGLVKHF | TGTGCCAGCAGCACCCTAGGCTTGGTGAAGCATTTT
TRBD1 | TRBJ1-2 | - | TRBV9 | CASSMDREGLGYTF | TGTGCCAGCAGCATGGACAGGGAGGGGCTTGGCTACACCTTC
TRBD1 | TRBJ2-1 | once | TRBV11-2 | CASIAGQGRNEQFF | TGTGCCAGCATCGCGGGACAGGGGAGAAATGAGCAGTTCTTC
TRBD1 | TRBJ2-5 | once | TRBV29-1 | CSVEKGHWDRRPRKEETQYF | TGCAGCGTTGAAAAGGGGCATTGGGACAGAAGACCGCGTAAAGAAGAGACCCAGTACTTC